A selection of T cell receptor beta chains follows, all from one sample in a study of patients and donors after allogeneic stem cell transplantation. TCRdb reprocessed the RT-PCR reads with MiXCR, giving one entry per CDR3 protein. The profile covers tens of thousands of distinct CDR3 sequences, with about 5% appearing a single time and 2.6% taken by the ten largest. Material for sequencing was blood, either unsorted or a sorted T cell fraction (not recorded which). These TCRs come from a human donor who was either an allogeneic HSCT recipient or a stem cell or donor lymphocyte infusion donor (not recorded which). It is not recorded whose cells these are; they may come from a transplant donor. Each CDR3 is given with its conserved first and last residue. The D gene is left open where the match is weak. Size values are once, few and many counts, or a class for expanded clones, and some rows have none.

j_call	clone_size	d_call	v_call	cdr3_aa	cdr3_nt
TRBJ1-1	medium-sized	.	TRBV5-4	CASSPELNTEAFF	TGTGCCAGCAGCCCTGAATTGAACACTGAAGCTTTCTTT
TRBJ2-1	.	TRBD2	TRBV9	CASSVGGGGSYNEQFF	TGTGCCAGCAGCGTAGGGGGCGGGGGGTCTTACAATGAGCAGTTCTTC
TRBJ2-5	many	.	TRBV20-1	CSAPRGYSIETQYF	TGCAGTGCTCCTCGGGGTTATTCCATAGAGACCCAGTACTTC
TRBJ1-1	few	TRBD1	TRBV5-5	CASTIQGAKNTEAFF	TGTGCCAGCACCATACAGGGGGCAAAGAACACTGAAGCTTTCTTT
TRBJ1-5	many	.	TRBV20-1	CSARLRGGNQPQHF	TGCAGTGCTAGGCTCAGGGGTGGCAATCAGCCCCAGCATTTT
TRBJ2-3	many	TRBD2	TRBV10-3	CAISYSGVGTDTQYF	TGTGCCATCAGTTATAGCGGGGTTGGTACAGATACGCAGTATTTT
TRBJ1-2	.	.	TRBV14	CASSQGPLNYGYTF	TGTGCCAGCAGCCAGGGCCCATTAAACTATGGCTACACCTTC
TRBJ1-2	.	TRBD1	TRBV27	CASSFSPGQGARGYTF	TGTGCCAGCAGTTTTTCTCCGGGACAGGGGGCACGTGGCTACACCTTC
TRBJ1-2	many	.	TRBV12-3/TRBV12-4	CASSSYGQFGYTF	TGTGCCAGCAGTTCGTACGGACAGTTCGGCTACACCTTC
TRBJ1-1	many	TRBD1	TRBV10-3	CATGTGSGTEAFF	TGTGCCACCGGGACAGGGTCGGGTACTGAAGCTTTCTTT
TRBJ2-5	many	TRBD2	TRBV2	CASSSLAGSQETQYF	TGTGCCAGCAGTAGTCTAGCGGGATCTCAAGAGACCCAGTACTTC
TRBJ1-2	many	.	TRBV6-1	CASSLDGLYGYTF	TGTGCCAGCAGCCTGGACGGACTCTATGGCTACACCTTC
TRBJ2-2	few	TRBD1	TRBV3-1	CASSQGVGQGFTGELFF	TGTGCCAGCAGCCAAGGAGTAGGACAGGGGTTCACCGGGGAGCTGTTTTTT
TRBJ1-1	.	TRBD1	TRBV27	CAIPRDRGRGTEAFF	TGTGCCATCCCGCGGGACAGGGGGCGCGGAACTGAAGCTTTCTTT
TRBJ2-5	many	.	TRBV27	CASSLSWSQETQYF	TGTGCCAGCAGTTTATCATGGTCACAAGAGACCCAGTACTTC
TRBJ2-1	many	TRBD1	TRBV12-3/TRBV12-4	CASSSGTVSYNEQFF	TGTGCCAGCAGTTCCGGGACAGTCTCCTACAATGAGCAGTTCTTC
TRBJ2-4	many	TRBD2	TRBV4-2	CASSTRLAGENIQYF	TGTGCCAGCAGCACCCGACTAGCTGGGGAAAACATTCAGTACTTC
TRBJ1-2	many	.	TRBV7-2	CASSLSSSYGYTF	TGTGCCAGCAGCTTATCTAGCTCCTATGGCTACACCTTC
TRBJ1-2	few	TRBD1	TRBV20-1	CSAGQGAVSYTF	TGCAGTGCTGGACAGGGGGCGGTGAGCTACACCTTC
TRBJ1-1	.	.	TRBV12-3/TRBV12-4	CASLPDGGSAAFF	TGTGCCAGCCTACCTGACGGGGGATCGGCGGCTTTCTTT
TRBJ2-7	.	.	TRBV6-5	CASSYPVGSGYEQYF	TGTGCCAGCAGTTACCCGGTGGGGTCGGGCTACGAGCAGTACTTC
TRBJ2-5	many	TRBD1	TRBV20-1	CSARYTGTEETQYF	TGCAGTGCTAGATATACCGGGACAGAAGAGACCCAGTACTTC
TRBJ2-3	many	.	TRBV5-1	CASSLVTGAPTDTQYF	TGCGCCAGCAGCTTGGTAACGGGGGCCCCCACAGATACGCAGTATTTT
TRBJ1-2	few	.	TRBV20-1	CSAAAGGGGGYTF	TGCAGTGCCGCCGCGGGGGGCGGGGGGGGCTACACCTTC
TRBJ2-3	few	.	TRBV9	CASSVAVASTDTQYF	TGTGCCAGCAGCGTAGCCGTCGCCAGCACAGATACGCAGTATTTT
TRBJ2-6	.	.	TRBV5-4	CASSLGLPGASVLTF	TGTGCCAGCAGCTTGGGTCTCCCGGGGGCCAGCGTCCTGACTTTC
TRBJ2-3	few	TRBD2	TRBV11-3	CASSLISGGAGDTQYF	TGTGCCAGCAGCTTAATTAGCGGGGGGGCCGGAGATACGCAGTATTTT
TRBJ2-2	many	.	TRBV7-9	CASSRNTGELFF	TGTGCCAGCAGCCGGAACACCGGGGAGCTGTTTTTT
TRBJ1-1	many	.	TRBV7-9	CASSLGQVGRSTEAFF	TGTGCCAGCAGCCTCGGTCAGGTCGGTAGGAGCACTGAAGCTTTCTTT
TRBJ2-1	many	.	TRBV7-3	CASSLTAGSSYNEQFF	TGTGCCAGCAGCTTAACGGCGGGGTCCTCCTACAATGAGCAGTTCTTC
TRBJ1-4	many	.	TRBV5-1	CASSFSRSTSNEKLFF	TGCGCCAGCAGCTTCTCCAGATCGACATCTAATGAAAAACTGTTTTTT
TRBJ1-2	.	.	TRBV5-6	CASSYREGYGYTF	TGTGCCAGCAGCTACAGGGAGGGCTATGGCTACACCTTC
TRBJ1-1	many	.	TRBV18	CASSPRLTDTNTEAFF	TGTGCCAGCTCACCGAGACTGACGGACACGAACACTGAAGCTTTCTTT
TRBJ1-1	few	TRBD1	TRBV5-1	CASSGTGGGRSEAFF	TGCGCCAGCAGCGGGACAGGGGGAGGTAGGTCTGAAGCTTTCTTT
TRBJ1-2	.	.	TRBV5-4	CASSFRDYGYTF	TGTGCCAGCAGCTTCAGGGACTATGGCTACACCTTC
TRBJ2-7	many	.	TRBV28	CASSLFSTSLNEQYF	TGTGCCAGCAGTTTATTTTCTACTAGTTTGAACGAGCAGTACTTC
TRBJ1-3	many	.	TRBV7-9	CASSFGQDGGNTIYF	TGTGCCAGCAGCTTCGGCCAAGATGGTGGAAACACCATATATTTT
TRBJ1-2	many	TRBD1	TRBV5-1	CASSLADRLTYGYTF	TGCGCCAGCAGCTTGGCGGACAGGCTTACCTATGGCTACACCTTC
TRBJ2-1	many	TRBD2	TRBV7-9	CASGLRAGGSYNEQFF	TGTGCCAGCGGACTGAGGGCGGGGGGGTCGTACAATGAGCAGTTCTTC
TRBJ1-4	many	.	TRBV14	CASSQDRGEKLFF	TGTGCCAGCAGCCAAGATCGCGGTGAAAAACTGTTTTTT
TRBJ1-1	.	TRBD1	TRBV20-1	CSARELTRGRFTEAFF	TGCAGTGCTAGAGAACTTACCAGGGGGCGTTTCACTGAAGCTTTCTTT